The clone carrying this T cell receptor (beta chain) has just one count. The data originate from a study of blood T cell repertoires in COVID-19. As for the study in general: The United States, Italy and Spain were the sources of the acute and convalescent COVID-19 samples. In each case, the material was cDNA or gDNA derived from T cells, B-cell-depleted T cells, or PBMCs.

In the original workflow: Quantification of nucleated cells was approximated via reference gene primer amplification. The method was immunoSEQ multiplex PCR; TCRdb's version includes in-frame clones alone and lacks a portion of them. V, J and clone size are taken as reported in that table, and D and trimming were inferred from the DNA itself. The sample lists approximately 97,000 clones, 87% occurring once. Trimming removed 7 bases from V and 5 bases from J, with 14 bases in between. The CDR3 is made up of 13 amino acids. This receptor was obtained from a man aged 50 or older with active COVID-19. The chain links TRBV12-3 or TRBV12-4 to TRBJ2-5; D remains ambiguous. Sequencing used peripheral blood. Here the CDR3 DNA reads TGTGCCAGCACCCCGCCCTCTAGGGAGACCCAGTACTTC. Protein product: CASTPPSRETQYF.